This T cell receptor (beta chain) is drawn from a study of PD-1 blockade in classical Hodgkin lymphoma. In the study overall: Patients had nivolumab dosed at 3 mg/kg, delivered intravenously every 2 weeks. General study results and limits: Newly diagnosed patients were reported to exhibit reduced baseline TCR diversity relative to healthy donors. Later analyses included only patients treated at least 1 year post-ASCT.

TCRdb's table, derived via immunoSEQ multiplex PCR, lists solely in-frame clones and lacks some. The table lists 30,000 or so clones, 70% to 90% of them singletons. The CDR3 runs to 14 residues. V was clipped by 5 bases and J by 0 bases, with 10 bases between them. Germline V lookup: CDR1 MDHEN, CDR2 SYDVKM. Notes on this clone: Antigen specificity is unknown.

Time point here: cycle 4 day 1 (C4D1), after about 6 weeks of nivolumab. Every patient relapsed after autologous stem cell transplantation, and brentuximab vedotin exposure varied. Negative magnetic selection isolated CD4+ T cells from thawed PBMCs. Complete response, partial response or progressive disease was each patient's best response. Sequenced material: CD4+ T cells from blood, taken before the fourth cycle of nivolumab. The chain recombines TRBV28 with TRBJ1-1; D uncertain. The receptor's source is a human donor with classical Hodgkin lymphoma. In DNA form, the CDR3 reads TGTGCCAGCAGTATCGGTGGGATGAACACTGAAGCTTTCTTT. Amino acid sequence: CASSIGGMNTEAFF.